The source of this T cell receptor beta chain is a study of hypomethylating agent response in myelodysplastic syndrome. About the research overall: Patients received azacitidine (about 70% of the 11) or decitabine (3 of 11). With a mean age of approximately 69 +/- 5.7 years, patients were most commonly cytogenetically diploid.

Repertoires were generated with immunoSEQ multiplex PCR, while TCRdb's copy carries only in-frame clones and drops some. The table includes approximately 3,300 clones, more than 85% detected once. This CDR3 has 17 residues. Germline CDR1 is SNHLY and CDR2 is FYNNEI. Between the trimmed V and J ends, which lost 3 bases and 0 bases, there was a span of 16 bases. J is TRBJ2-3 and V is TRBV2; D is unresolved. This clonotype was obtained from a human donor with myelodysplastic syndrome. Source: bone marrow, taken before or after starting hypomethylating agent treatment for myelodysplastic syndrome (not recorded which). The CDR3 coding sequence is TGTGCCAGCAGTGATAGGTCTAGACTTGCTAGCACAGATACGCAGTATTTT. Its translation: CASSDRSRLASTDTQYF.